This paragraph covers one T cell receptor (beta chain) sequence. The data originate from a study of lymphopenia after photon versus proton radiotherapy. The CDR3 has 16 residues. CDR1 is SEHNR and CDR2 is FQNEAQ in the germline V gene (reference sequence). V lost 4 bases and J lost 1, with 13 bases in between. Here immunoSEQ multiplex PCR was the method, and the copy in TCRdb shows in-frame clones only, minus some. This table has about 83,000 clones, about 86% appearing once. The clonotype was recovered from a man between 60 and 75 years old with pancreatic cancer. The chain is built from TRBV7-9 and TRBJ1-4, with a possible D match to TRBD1 (5 bases). The sequenced sample was peripheral blood, obtained from a patient treated with proton-based radiotherapy. CDR3 nucleotides: TGTGCCAGCAGCTCTCCACCGGGGGGAACTAATGAAAAACTGTTTTTT. Translation: CASSSPPGGTNEKLFF. The full variable domain, its missing parts supplied by reference TRBV7-9 and TRBJ1-4, is DTGVSQNPRHKITKRGQNVTFRCDPISEHNRLYWYRQTLGQGPEFLTYFQNEAQLEKSRLLSDRFSAERPKGSFSTLEIQRTEQGDSAMYLCASSSPPGGTNEKLFFGSGTQLSVL.